This T cell receptor (beta chain) was documented in a study of human T cells and chemical hapten exposure. Study-wide background: There were per-sample TCR yield variations, arising mainly from small pooled library volume differences. Notes on the study in general: The number of TCRs above 1 in 1000 frequency did not change after DPC sensitization.

Unique molecular identifiers were attached to individual cDNA molecules within the library. The authors' processing: Sample TCR counts, which ranged from roughly 20,000 to 750,000, had a median of about 100,000. TCRdb reprocessed the reads with MiXCR, giving one entry per CDR3 protein. The V and J calls follow TCRdb's processing rather than the paper's. The sample records fewer than 150,000 distinct CDR3 sequences, 8.5% to 9% being singletons. Before extraction, the whole blood was not fractionated, and total RNA was taken from it. J gave up 4 bases and V 5 bases, and 2 bases lay outside the gene matches. The CDR3 length is 15 residues. CDR1 SGHRS and CDR2 YFSETQ come from the germline V gene. This clonotype came up many times. What it binds is not known.

This sequence joins TRBV5-1 and TRBJ2-1, with 14 bases aligning to TRBD2. The receptor comes from a human donor in good health. Some clones in this sample may be carry-over from other donors' samples. The sequenced material came from whole blood. CDR3 nucleotides: TGCGCCAGCAGGACTAGCGGGAGGGCATACAATGAGCAGTTCTTC. It translates to CASRTSGRAYNEQFF.